Reported below is one TCR beta chain. This clonotype was seen a handful of times. Its binding antigen is unknown. Base qualities are missing; no much larger clone stands one base away. The TCR beta CDR3 regions were amplified from the RNA transcripts. The TCR CDR3 was subjected to a first round of RT-PCR using the HTBI primer set and the Qiagen OneStep RT-PCR kit. A second multiplex PCR round built the libraries, followed by size selection and purification. Sequencing of the libraries was done on an Illumina HiSeq2000 using paired-end 100 bp reads. Concerning the study's data processing: SOAPnuke was used to process the raw data, removing reads that contained adapters or uncalled bases, had a mean Phred below 15, or lacked an exact match to the constant primer or identifier. High-quality paired reads were merged with COPE v1.2.5, and unique nucleotide sequences were defined as clonotypes. MiTCR v1.1 was used to align clonotypes to the IMGT TRBV, TRBD and TRBJ reference segments. Only V-J combinations with frequency above 0.0001, covering about 99% of repertoires, were analysed. A TCS score was defined as the ratio between F50 (clonal expansion) and ExV (chaos), using BLOSUM62-based TCRdist between CDR3 peptides within each V-J. Welch's t-statistics and random forest reduced some 510 V-J features to 10 to 15, which were used in a naive Bayes classifier (R e1071). TCRdb cleaned the public reads at Q25 with fastp, built clones with MiXCR and kept in-frame beta chains. Each record represents a unique CDR3 protein, reported with the most common genes and DNA among its rows. TCRdb's processing, not the study's, gives the V and J calls here. The sample table holds about 590,000 distinct CDR3 sequences, of which 13% to 15% were seen once. Less than 9% of the sample is held by the ten biggest clonotypes.

This entry is derived from a study of T cells in Graves' hyperthyroidism and ophthalmopathy (dated by TCRdb to between 2018 and 2021). For the wider study: Peripheral blood samples were taken at initial diagnosis, before any treatment was given. A discovery cohort of around 100 patients, 43 with Graves' ophthalmopathy and fewer than 65 with stable Graves' hyperthyroidism, was used to find distinguishing TCR V-J signatures. An independent validation cohort of 18 to 20 hyperthyroidism patients and approximately 15 patients who later progressed to ophthalmopathy tested prospective prediction of ophthalmopathy. For training and testing, the 100 or so patients in the discovery cohort were randomly divided in a 7:3 ratio. The study also compared thyroid tissue and blood T-cell repertoires from roughly 6 Graves' hyperthyroidism patients. Following sampling, methimazole starting at 30 mg daily was given to hyperthyroidism patients, and high-dose intravenous methylprednisolone was given to ophthalmopathy patients. The paper describes TCR Vbeta CDR3 sequencing of 140 or so peripheral blood samples, made up of 43 ophthalmopathy patients, more than 70 hyperthyroidism patients and 17 progressor patients.

Ophthalmopathy patients had moderately to severely active disease, with a Clinical Activity Score of 3 or more, a NOSPECS grade of 4 or more, and a disease duration of less than 3 months. Patients with uncontrolled infections, other autoimmune diseases, pregnancy or lactation were excluded. Diagnoses were based on clinical symptoms, serum thyroxine and TRAb, thyroid ultrasound and orbital computed tomography. PBMCs were isolated from 10 ml of fresh peripheral blood by Ficoll-Paque density gradient centrifugation. Total RNA was extracted with Trizol reagent, and quality was checked on an Agilent 2100 Bioanalyzer. Trimming takes 2 bases from V and 1 base from J, and the germline ends sit 5 bases apart. According to the germline V gene, CDR1 reads MNHEY and CDR2 reads SVGAGI. The CDR3 numbers 14 residues from cysteine through phenylalanine. Only the CDR3 DNA stays, 42 bases, in frame from base 1. The study at large found these results: During validation, the model predicted progression to ophthalmopathy a median of approximately 6 months ahead of onset, with 60% to 71% sensitivity and more than 72% specificity. No statistical method was used to set the sample size in advance, and investigators knew the group allocation. Most expanded thyroid clonotypes (frequency above 0.001) were also detected in blood, suggesting blood repertoires may reflect thyroid immune responses. A model built on a 13 V-J signature distinguished ophthalmopathy from stable hyperthyroidism, reaching approximately 89% sensitivity and about 81% specificity in cross-validation and 80%/75% in testing.

The chain is made from TRBV6-5 and TRBJ2-2; the D gene identity is not certain. The sequenced sample consisted of blood. The sequence was obtained from a woman aged 18 to 35 with Graves' ophthalmopathy. The CDR3 is CASSYHRNTGELFF. Read as DNA, the sequence is TGTGCCAGCAGTTACCACAGGAACACCGGGGAGCTGTTTTTT.